Each of the 19 T cell receptor beta chains below was sequenced from the same sample in a study of OX40 agonist ivuxolimab in advanced cancers. Produced via immunoSEQ multiplex PCR; TCRdb's table is partial and in-frame only. The data contain about 27,000 clones, around 86% of them singletons. The sequencing here drew on CD4+ or CD8+ T cells sorted from blood, taken in a trial of the OX40 agonist ivuxolimab. These receptors were taken from an adult with an advanced solid tumor such as melanoma, head and neck, liver or kidney cancer.

This clone was recorded a few times. This chain uses TRBV5-6 with TRBJ1-1; D remains ambiguous. The V gene lost 2 bases and the J gene lost 6 bases, with 14 bases spanning the gap. This CDR3 region has 14 residues. Germline CDR1 is SGHDT and CDR2 is YYEEEE. CDR3 nucleotides: TGTGCCAGCAGCTTAGTTCCTATTGTCGCTGAAGCTTTCTTT. Encoded protein: CASSLVPIVAEAFF.

The chain joins TRBV30 to TRBJ2-5; tentatively, D is TRBD1 (6 bases). The J call is in doubt because the DNA end fits TRBJ2-7 better. Germline V gene lookup returns CDR1 GTSNPN and CDR2 SVGIG (reference sequence). The CDR3 length is 15 residues. Here the CDR3 reads CAWSYPQGTAYEQYF. The CDR3 DNA follows: TGTGCCTGGAGTTATCCCCAGGGGACGGCCTACGAGCAGTACTTC.

The chain has TRBV15 and TRBJ1-2; 8 nucleotides align to TRBD1. Germline V gene data show CDR1 as LNHNV and CDR2 as YYDKDF (reference sequence). This CDR3 region has 17 residues. J gave up 0 bases and V 1 base, and 7 bases lay outside the gene matches. CDR3 protein: CATSRGRTGPTNYGYTF. The DNA of the CDR3 is TGTGCCACCAGCAGAGGTCGGACAGGGCCCACTAACTATGGCTACACCTTC.

The chain joins TRBV9 to TRBJ2-3, with a possible D match to TRBD2 (6 bases). Deletions cut 1 base from V and 2 bases from J, with 11 bases between. Germline CDR1 is SGDLS and CDR2 is YYNGEE. The CDR3 consists of 15 residues. The CDR3 spells CASSVQGTATDTQYF. As DNA, the CDR3 is TGTGCCAGCAGCGTACAAGGGACTGCCACAGATACGCAGTATTTT. The variable domain in full, with the rest retrieved from reference TRBV9 and TRBJ2-3, is DSGVTQTPKHLITATGQRVTLRCSPRSGDLSVYWYQQSLDQGLQFLIQYYNGEERAKGNILERFSAQQFPDLHSELNLSSLELGDSALYFCASSVQGTATDTQYFGPGTRLTVL.

This chain uses TRBV30 with TRBJ1-1; the D is unclear. V lost 3 bases and J lost 0, with 11 bases in between. Germline CDR1 is GTSNPN and CDR2 is SVGIG (reference sequence). The CDR3 runs 14 residues. CDR3 bases: TGTGCCTGGAGCTCCCTCACAATGAACACTGAAGCTTTCTTT. Translation: CAWSSLTMNTEAFF.

This clone was counted once. The J gene is TRBJ1-5, the V gene TRBV4-1; TRBD1 is a possible D gene (5 bases). The V and J ends lost 5 bases and 3 bases respectively, with 14 bases between them. The CDR3 contains 15 residues. From germline, CDR1 is MGHRA and CDR2 YSYEKL. The CDR3 nucleotides are TGCGCCAGCAGCGTCGGGGGGGGTCTCAATCAGCCCCAGCATTTT. It encodes CASSVGGGLNQPQHF.

J is TRBJ2-1 and V is TRBV9, with no clear D. The germline gives CDR1 SGDLS, CDR2 YYNGEE. The V end lost 0 bases, the J end lost 5 bases, and 6 bases lay between the germline ends. This CDR3 is 13 amino acids long. In DNA, the CDR3 is TGTGCCAGCAGCGTAGGGATGAACAATGAGCAGTTCTTC. Translated, it gives CASSVGMNNEQFF. Full variable domain (rest looked up from reference TRBV9 and TRBJ2-1): DSGVTQTPKHLITATGQRVTLRCSPRSGDLSVYWYQQSLDQGLQFLIQYYNGEERAKGNILERFSAQQFPDLHSELNLSSLELGDSALYFCASSVGMNNEQFFGPGTRLTVL.

The chain combines TRBV4-1 with TRBJ1-2, with D maybe TRBD1 (6 bases). Germline CDR1 is MGHRA and CDR2 is YSYEKL. The V and J ends lost 3 bases and 8 bases respectively, with 25 bases between them. The CDR3 has 17 amino acids. DNA of the CDR3: TGCGCCAGCAGCCAGGAAAGATCGGGACACTCCGGGGAAGGCTACACCTTC. Amino acids: CASSQERSGHSGEGYTF.

V is TRBV11-2 and J is TRBJ2-3, with TRBD2 matching 7 bases. The CDR3 is made up of 18 amino acids. V gave up 1 base and J gave up 2 bases; unmatched junction bases: 12. The germline CDR1 and CDR2 sequences are SGHAT and FQNNGV. In nucleotides, the CDR3 is TGTGCCAGCAGCTTAGTTGGGATGGGGAGGGACTACACAGATACGCAGTATTTT. Its translation: CASSLVGMGRDYTDTQYF.

The J gene is TRBJ2-7, the V gene TRBV19; D gene uncertain. This CDR3 spans 13 amino acids. From germline, CDR1 is LNHDA and CDR2 SQIVND (reference sequence). The V and J ends lost 4 bases and 5 bases respectively, with 12 bases between them. CDR3 loop: CASSKSGANEQYF. The DNA for the CDR3 is TGTGCCAGTAGTAAAAGTGGCGCCAACGAGCAGTACTTC.

This clone came up a few times. This rearrangement joins TRBV6-5 to TRBJ2-7; TRBD1 agrees at 8 bases. The CDR3 length is 16 residues. The ends lost 0 bases at V and 1 base at J; junction bases unmatched: 5. Germline V gene data show CDR1 as MNHEY and CDR2 as SVGAGI. In DNA form, the CDR3 reads TGTGCCAGCAGTTACTCGTTGAGACAGGGGTCCTACGAGCAGTACTTC. Residues: CASSYSLRQGSYEQYF.

The chain links TRBV27 to TRBJ1-4; D is perhaps TRBD1 (6 bases). The ends were cut back, 6 bases at V and 8 bases at J, with 13 bases in the middle. There are 13 residues in the CDR3. CDR1 and CDR2 (germline): MNHEY, SMNVEV (reference sequence). CDR3 DNA sequence: TGTGCCAGCAGCCGGGACATCGGAGAAAAACTGTTTTTT. Amino acids: CASSRDIGEKLFF.

This rearrangement joins TRBV19 to TRBJ1-1; maybe TRBD1 (5 bases). Trimming took off 5 bases at V and 1 base at J, with 14 bases between the two ends. Germline CDR1 is LNHDA and CDR2 is SQIVND (reference sequence). The CDR3 is 15 amino acids. The CDR3 region has the DNA TGTGCCAGTAGTGAGGGGCCATTGGGGAACACTGAAGCTTTCTTT. As protein: CASSEGPLGNTEAFF.

This clone rates as medium-sized (0.01 to 0.1%). This chain connects TRBV9 to TRBJ2-1; tentative D call: TRBD2 (5 bases). The V and J ends lost 4 bases and 3 bases respectively, with 8 bases between them. Germline V lookup: CDR1 SGDLS, CDR2 YYNGEE. The length of the CDR3 is 13 residues. The CDR3 nucleotides are TGTGCCAGCAGCCCCGGGGACTACAATGAGCAGTTCTTC. Translation: CASSPGDYNEQFF.

V is TRBV14 and J is TRBJ2-7, with TRBD1 matching over 9 bases. In germline, CDR1 is SGHDN, CDR2 FVKESK. The CDR3 is 15 residues long. V lost 2 bases to trimming and J lost 7 bases; unmatched junction nucleotides: 9. In DNA form, the CDR3 reads TGTGCCAGCAGCCAAAGGTTCGGGACAGGGCAGGAGCAGTACTTC. Translating it yields CASSQRFGTGQEQYF.

The chain links TRBV7-9 to TRBJ2-7, with D perhaps matching TRBD2 (6 bases). The CDR3 is made up of 15 amino acids. CDR1 SEHNR and CDR2 FQNEAQ come from the germline V gene (reference sequence). V was pared by 4 bases and J by 6 bases, with 19 bases between. The CDR3 region has the DNA TGTGCCAGCAGCTCCTCCGGACGGGAGTTCGCCGAGCAGTACTTC. It is translated as CASSSSGREFAEQYF.

In its sample, this clone was seen once. The chain recombines TRBV4-1 with TRBJ2-3, with a possible D match to TRBD2 (6 bases). V was cut by 0 bases and J by 2 bases, with 9 bases left in between. Germline V CDR1 and CDR2: MGHRA, YSYEKL. The CDR3 runs 15 residues. The DNA for the CDR3 is TGCGCCAGCAGCCAAGACCGGGACTTCACAGATACGCAGTATTTT. Its translation: CASSQDRDFTDTQYF.

The CDR3 sequence: CATSRGTGGADTQYF. The CDR3 DNA is TGTGCCACCAGCAGGGGGACAGGGGGGGCGGATACGCAGTATTTT. The chain recombines TRBV15 with TRBJ2-3; 11 nucleotides agree with TRBD1. The germline CDR1 and CDR2 sequences are LNHNV and YYDKDF (reference sequence). This CDR3 spans 15 amino acids. J lost 6 bases, V lost 3 bases, and 5 bases had no gene match.

The chain recombines TRBV6-1 with TRBJ2-1; D gene uncertain. Germline values: CDR1 MNHNS, CDR2 SASEGT. The germline V and J ends were trimmed by 1 base and 5 bases, with 6 bases remaining between them. The CDR3 runs 13 residues. The CDR3 nucleotides read TGTGCCAGCAGTGAAGACAACCACAATGAGCAGTTCTTC. It encodes CASSEDNHNEQFF.